The present T cell receptor beta chain was sequenced within a study of T cells after yellow fever vaccination. TCRdb recomputed calls from the 5' RACE reads with MiXCR, one row per CDR3 protein. The data show about 340,000 distinct CDR3 sequences, about an eighth seen once. This receptor was identified in a young man who received the YFV17D yellow fever vaccine. This material consisted of CD4+ T cells sorted from PBMCs, taken 15 days after the yellow fever booster vaccination.

CDR3 sequence: CASSFSGEGTEAFF. DNA of the CDR3: TGCGCCAGCAGCTTCTCAGGGGAAGGGACTGAAGCTTTCTTT. V gene TRBV5-1 combines with J gene TRBJ1-1, with D possibly matching TRBD1 (6 bases). The CDR3 spans 14 residues. V lost 2 bases to trimming and J lost 5 bases, with 13 bases between them. Per the germline V gene, CDR1 is SGHRS and CDR2 is YFSETQ.